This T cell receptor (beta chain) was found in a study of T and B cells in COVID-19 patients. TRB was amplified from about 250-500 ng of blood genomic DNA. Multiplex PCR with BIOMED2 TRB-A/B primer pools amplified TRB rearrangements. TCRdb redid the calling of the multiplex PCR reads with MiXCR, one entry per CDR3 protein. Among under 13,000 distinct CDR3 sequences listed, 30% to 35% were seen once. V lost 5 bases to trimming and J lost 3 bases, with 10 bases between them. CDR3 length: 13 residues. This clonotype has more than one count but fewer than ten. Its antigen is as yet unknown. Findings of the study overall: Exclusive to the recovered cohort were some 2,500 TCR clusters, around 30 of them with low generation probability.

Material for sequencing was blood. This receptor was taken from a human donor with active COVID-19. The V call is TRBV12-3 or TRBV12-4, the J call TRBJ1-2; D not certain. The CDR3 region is CASSTQDHYGYTF. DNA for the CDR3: TGTGCCAGCAGTACGCAGGACCACTATGGCTACACCTTC.